The T cell receptor (beta chain) described here comes from a study of T cell clonality in common variable immunodeficiency. This clone was detected ten times or more. The read falls 3 residues short of the CDR3 end, and the missing part is taken from the germline J gene. Sequenced by immunoSEQ multiplex PCR; TCRdb stores in-frame clones only, minus some. The sample includes more than 30,000 clones, none of them occurring once. The CDR3 sequence is 15 residues long. Germline V gives CDR1 KGHDR, CDR2 SFDVKD. V dropped 3 bases and J dropped 3 bases, with 11 bases sitting between them. This rearrangement joins TRBV24-1 to TRBJ1-5; D may be TRBD1 (5 bases). The sequencing sample was made of peripheral blood mononuclear cells. This TCR came from a person between 18 and 75 years old in good health. CDR3 bases read: TGTGCCACCAGTGATGGGACTCTATACAATCAGCCC. Residues: CATSDGTLYNQP. The whole CDR3 region reads CATSDGTLYNQPQHF.